This TCR beta chain was recorded in a study of radiation and T cells in renal cell carcinoma. Study information: Nephrectomy followed 15 Gy stereotactic body radiation by 4 weeks.

General observations from the study: Pretreatment tumor biopsies were lacking, so baseline clonotypes are unknown.

Stated time point: baseline pretreatment blood. Treatment: 15 Gy SBRT to primary tumor, nephrectomy 4 weeks later. Radiation-treated patients gave blood at baseline, week 2 and week 4. This renal cell carcinoma was of the clear cell type. On this clone itself: Its antigen is as yet unknown.

The protocol was immunoSEQ multiplex PCR, while the TCRdb copy is restricted to in-frame clones and leaves out a portion. The sample lists 95,000 to 150,000 clones, roughly 80% occurring once. The CDR3 spans 13 residues. The V gene's germline CDR1 is MNHEY and CDR2 SMNVEV (reference sequence). Trimming removed 3 bases at V and 5 bases at J, with 11 bases between. V usage is TRBV27 and J usage is TRBJ2-7, with a possible D match to TRBD1 (6 bases). The sample consisted of blood, taken from a patient whose treatment included radiotherapy and nephrectomy. This TCR was recovered from a woman in her sixties with renal cell carcinoma. The CDR3 protein is CASSLGGGDEQYF. Written as DNA, the CDR3 is TGTGCCAGCAGTTTGGGTGGGGGCGACGAGCAGTACTTC.